These 26 T cell receptor beta chains were all obtained from the same sample, sequenced in a study of cytomegalovirus exposure and HLA in healthy donors. 60 Vbeta and 13 Jbeta primers were used in PCR. Assay: immunoSEQ multiplex PCR; the TCRdb copy retains only in-frame clones and omits some. In the table there are more than 95,000 clones, around three quarters of which are singletons. The specimen sequenced was PBMCs. The receptors stem from a woman aged 50 to 60 in good health and CMV-seronegative.

A remark on this clone: The germline gene is not matched at one end of the junction; a read error may be the cause. The chain carries TRBV7-9 and TRBJ2-7, with 9 bases fitting TRBD2. The CDR3 is made up of 16 amino acids. CDR1 is SEHNR, CDR2 FQNEAQ, per germline (reference sequence). The CDR3: CSSSLEAGGASYEQYF. The CDR3 DNA reads TGTTCCAGCAGCTTAGAGGCGGGGGGGGCCTCCTACGAGCAGTACTTC.

V and J are TRBV4-1 and TRBJ2-7, with 7 bases lining up with TRBD1. The CDR3 runs 13 residues. The germline gives CDR1 MGHRA, CDR2 YSYEKL. J gave up 6 bases and V 4 bases, and 6 bases lay outside the gene matches. As DNA, the CDR3 is TGCGCCAGCAGCCCAACAGGGGTCGGCGAGCAGTACTTC. Its protein is CASSPTGVGEQYF.

The chain combines TRBV4-3 with TRBJ1-5; the match to TRBD1 covers 9 bases. The CDR3 consists of 15 residues. CDR1 and CDR2 from the germline V gene are LGHNA and YSLEER. With 3 bases clipped from V and 9 bases from J, the junction kept 9 bases outside the gene matches. CDR3 residues: CASSQERTGEMPQHF. The CDR3 DNA sequence: TGCGCCAGCAGCCAGGAAAGGACAGGGGAGATGCCCCAGCATTTT.

The chain joins TRBV27 to TRBJ2-1; 7 bases line up with TRBD2. CDR1 and CDR2 (germline): MNHEY, SMNVEV (reference sequence). V shed 1 base and J 5 bases; nucleotides not matched to a gene: 8. The CDR3 contains 16 residues. The CDR3 nucleotides are TGTGCCAGCAGTTTATACCCCGGGGGAGGGAACAATGAGCAGTTCTTC. Encoded protein: CASSLYPGGGNNEQFF.

The chain uses TRBV27 and TRBJ2-2; 13 positions agree with TRBD2. The CDR3 is 15 amino acids. Germline trimming cut 7 bases from V and 8 bases from J; bases unmatched to any gene: 7. Per the germline V gene, CDR1 is MNHEY and CDR2 is SMNVEV (reference sequence). For the CDR3, the DNA is TGTGCCAGCAAAGGACTAGCGGGAGTCGTAGGGGAGCTGTTTTTT. Amino acid sequence: CASKGLAGVVGELFF.

The chain is built from TRBV2 and TRBJ1-2; 9 bases fit TRBD1. CDR1 is SNHLY and CDR2 is FYNNEI in the germline V gene. Unmatched junction bases numbered 7, after V lost 7 bases and J lost 4 bases. This CDR3 has 14 amino acids. The CDR3 loop is CASMVDRGTYGYTF. For the CDR3, the DNA is TGTGCCAGCATGGTGGACAGGGGTACCTATGGCTACACCTTC.

This rearrangement joins TRBV4-3 to TRBJ2-3; TRBD1 might be the D (5 bases). The CDR3 is made up of 15 amino acids. The V and J ends lost 0 bases and 6 bases respectively, with 13 bases between them. The V gene's germline CDR1 is LGHNA and CDR2 YSLEER. CDR3 sequence: CASSQDPTGLDTQYF. The CDR3 nucleotides read TGCGCCAGCAGCCAAGATCCCACAGGTCTGGATACGCAGTATTTT.

The chain is built from TRBV6-1 and TRBJ2-7; no clear D gene. Germline-derived CDR1 and CDR2 are MNHNS and SASEGT. The V end lost 6 bases, the J end lost 3 bases, and 12 bases lay between the germline ends. The CDR3 covers 13 residues. The CDR3 spells CASRQNLRYEQYF. Written as DNA, the CDR3 is TGTGCCAGCAGACAAAATCTCCGCTACGAGCAGTACTTC.

This chain uses TRBV6-1 with TRBJ2-7; no firm D call. V was clipped by 1 base and J by 2 bases, with 9 bases between them. Germline V lookup: CDR1 MNHNS, CDR2 SASEGT. This CDR3 region has 14 residues. CDR3 nucleotides: TGTGCCAGCAGTGAAGTTTCGGGTCCCTACGAGCAGTACTTC. This translates into CASSEVSGPYEQYF.

The chain uses TRBV7-2 and TRBJ2-5, with D perhaps TRBD2 (6 bases). V shed 5 bases and J shed 4 bases, with 14 bases lying between them. CDR1 and CDR2 from the germline V gene are SGHTA and FQGNSA. The CDR3 is 14 amino acids. CDR3 sequence (DNA): TGTGCCAGCAGCCCTAGGCACGGGAGAGAGACCCAGTACTTC. Amino acid sequence: CASSPRHGRETQYF.

Turning to this clone: This sample also contains other DNA sequences that code for the same CDR3. The chain employs TRBV6-1 and TRBJ1-1, with TRBD1 identical over 8 bases. V gave up 6 bases and J gave up 5 bases; unmatched junction bases: 11. There are 15 residues in the CDR3. The germline gives CDR1 MNHNS, CDR2 SASEGT. DNA of the CDR3: TGTGCCAGCAGAGTTCAGGGGGCGAGTCAGACTGAAGCTTTCTTT. Protein: CASRVQGASQTEAFF.

In its sample, this clone was seen a few times. The chain has TRBV14 and TRBJ2-1, with D possibly TRBD2 on 5 matching bases. Trimming took off 0 bases at V and 12 bases at J, with 12 bases between the two ends. CDR3 size: 13 residues. CDR1 SGHDN and CDR2 FVKESK come from the germline V gene. This CDR3 reads CASSQDLRTVQFF. The CDR3 nucleotides are TGTGCCAGCAGCCAAGATCTGAGGACTGTGCAGTTCTTC.

A remark on this clone: Other DNA sequences within the sample encode an identical CDR3. CDR3 nucleotides: TGTGCCAGCAGTTACTCAGGGGGAGTCGGCGAGCAGTACTTC. Translating it yields CASSYSGGVGEQYF. This chain connects TRBV6-5 to TRBJ2-7; tentatively, D is TRBD1 (6 bases). Germline CDR1 MNHEY, CDR2 SVGAGI. Trimming stripped 0 bases from V and 6 bases from J, with 12 bases between. The CDR3 extends over 14 amino acids.

This clone came up a few times. The chain recombines TRBV11-3 with TRBJ2-2; 8 nucleotides match TRBD1. CDR1 is SGHNT and CDR2 is YENEEA in the germline V gene. This CDR3 has 15 amino acids. The V segment lost 7 bases and the J segment 6 bases; nucleotides outside the gene matches: 10. The CDR3 loop reads CASKEGQGHSGELFF. The CDR3 DNA follows: TGTGCCAGCAAAGAAGGACAGGGTCATTCCGGGGAGCTGTTTTTT.

The chain joins TRBV25-1 to TRBJ2-1, with D perhaps TRBD1 (6 bases). Trimming shortened V by 1 base and J by 10 bases, and 14 bases separated the two germline ends. This CDR3 is built from 14 residues. Looked up from germline, CDR1 is MGHDK and CDR2 is SYGVNS. CDR3 bases: TGTGCCAGCAGTGAATCGGACAGCCCCTCCGAGCAGTTCTTC. It specifies CASSESDSPSEQFF.

This sequence joins TRBV30 and TRBJ2-5, with 12 nucleotides matching TRBD2. The germline V gene encodes CDR1 GTSNPN and CDR2 SVGIG (reference sequence). The V gene end was trimmed by 4 bases and the J gene end by 4 bases; junction bases not matched to a gene: 4. This CDR3 has 14 residues. The CDR3 reads CAWTSGRAGETQYF. The CDR3 nucleotides are TGTGCCTGGACTAGCGGGAGGGCTGGAGAGACCCAGTACTTC.

V is TRBV20-1 and J is TRBJ2-7; D is possibly TRBD1 (5 bases). This CDR3 spans 11 amino acids. V was trimmed by 6 bases and J by 4 bases, leaving 10 bases between them. Germline CDR1 and CDR2: DFQATT and SNEGSKA (reference sequence). The CDR3 bases are TGCAGTGCCGAACAGGTTTACGAGCAGTACTTC. Protein: CSAEQVYEQYF.

This chain connects TRBV19 to TRBJ2-2, with 9 bases aligning to TRBD1. V was clipped by 9 bases and J by 5 bases; unmatched bases: 7. Germline V lookup: CDR1 LNHDA, CDR2 SQIVND (reference sequence). The CDR3 is 14 residues long. Here the CDR3 DNA reads TGTGCCAGCCACCGTGGACAGGGGACCGGGGAGCTGTTTTTT. Its translation: CASHRGQGTGELFF.

This clone was seen a handful of times. The J gene is TRBJ1-2, the V gene TRBV6-5, with a tentative D call TRBD1 (5 bases). Trimming removed 6 bases from V and 5 bases from J, with 10 bases in between. The CDR3 covers 12 residues. The germline V gene has CDR1 MNHEY and CDR2 SVGAGI. The CDR3 sequence is CASSDRAYGYTF. CDR3 coding DNA: TGTGCCAGCAGCGACAGAGCTTATGGCTACACCTTC.

This clone has just a few counts. This chain joins TRBV19 and TRBJ2-2; possible D gene TRBD2, 6 bases. Germline lookup yields CDR1 LNHDA and CDR2 SQIVND (reference sequence). With 5 bases removed from V and 7 bases from J, the gap between germline ends came to 11 bases. The CDR3 contains 13 residues. The CDR3 DNA reads TGTGCCAGTAGTGGAGGGACGGGCGGGGAGCTGTTTTTT. It is translated as CASSGGTGGELFF.

This clone was counted between two and nine times. V gene TRBV6-1 combines with J gene TRBJ2-4; D perhaps matches TRBD2 (5 bases). Trimming left V 2 bases short and J 12 bases short, with 8 bases between. CDR3 length: 11 amino acids. Germline V gene data show CDR1 as MNHNS and CDR2 as SASEGT. CDR3 sequence reads: CASSEFGNQYF. The CDR3 nucleotides read TGTGCCAGCAGTGAATTCGGGAATCAGTACTTC.

This clone occurred a few times. This chain links TRBV29-1 with TRBJ2-3, with 9 bases identical to TRBD2. The CDR3 has 13 residues. In germline, CDR1 is SQVTM, CDR2 ANQGSEA. With V trimmed by 1 base and J by 4 bases, 0 bases remained unmatched. The CDR3 DNA sequence: TGCAGCGTTGAAGGCGGGAGGGCAGATACGCAGTATTTT. As protein: CSVEGGRADTQYF.

This clone was seen a few times. This chain links TRBV30 with TRBJ2-5; 12 positions agree with TRBD2. CDR1 and CDR2 from the germline V gene are GTSNPN and SVGIG (reference sequence). V was clipped by 7 bases and J by 7 bases; unmatched bases: 10. The CDR3 extends over 14 amino acids. Written as DNA, the CDR3 is TGTGCCTCCTCTAGCGGGAGGGCCTTTGGGACCCAGTACTTC. It specifies CASSSGRAFGTQYF.

This chain joins TRBV7-6 and TRBJ2-7; TRBD1 aligns across 9 bases. This CDR3 has 16 amino acids. Germline V gene sequence: CDR1 SGHVS, CDR2 FNYEAQ. With 5 bases clipped from V and 4 bases from J, the junction kept 12 bases outside the gene matches. This CDR3 is CASSPLMGQGRYEQYF. The DNA for the CDR3 is TGTGCCAGCAGCCCTCTGATGGGACAGGGAAGGTACGAGCAGTACTTC. Full variable domain (missing parts from reference TRBV7-6 and TRBJ2-7): GAGVSQSPRYKVTKRGQDVALRCDPISGHVSLYWYRQALGQGPEFLTYFNYEAQQDKSGLPNDRFSAERPEGSISTLTIQRTEQRDSAMYRCASSPLMGQGRYEQYFGPGTRLTVT.

This rearrangement joins TRBV6-6 to TRBJ1-6, with unresolved D. Deletions cut 0 bases from V and 0 bases from J, with 6 bases between. Germline loops: CDR1 MNHNY, CDR2 SVGAGI (reference sequence). The CDR3 has 16 amino acids. CDR3 bases: TGTGCCAGCAGTTACTCGCCGAGCTCCTATAATTCACCCCTCCACTTT. It yields the protein CASSYSPSSYNSPLHF.

The chain combines TRBV11-2 with TRBJ1-3; D unresolved. The CDR3 totals 14 residues. Trimming removed 5 bases at V and 0 bases at J, with 8 bases between. CDR1 and CDR2 from the germline V gene are SGHAT and FQNNGV. CDR3 amino acids: CASSLGGSGNTIYF. The CDR3 DNA is TGTGCCAGCAGCCTCGGTGGCTCTGGAAACACCATATATTTT.